The clone carrying this TCR beta chain was seen a few times. This CDR3 has 12 residues. Germline CDR1 and CDR2: LNHDA and SQIVND (reference sequence). The ends were cut back, 8 bases at V and 7 bases at J, with 11 bases in the middle. The time point denotes: newly diagnosed GD, antithyroid drugs for less than 3 months. Preparation of the TCR library used RNA extracted from PBMCs. This specimen belongs to a study of regulatory T cells in long-lasting Graves disease. For TCR beta, libraries came from iRepertoire HTBI primers and Arm-PCR of CDR3 regions. TCRdb passed the multiplex PCR reads through MiXCR, listing each CDR3 protein once. The table lists 400,000 to 450,000 distinct CDR3 sequences, under 15% of them singletons. The sample also formed part of further work on T cells in Graves' hyperthyroidism and ophthalmopathy.

This receptor was taken from a woman in her 30s with Graves disease. V usage is TRBV19 and J usage is TRBJ2-2, with D maybe TRBD2 (5 bases). The starting material was peripheral blood mononuclear cells (PBMCs), obtained at new diagnosis, from a patient treated with antithyroid drugs. CDR3: CASGLAYGELFF. The CDR3 DNA reads as TGTGCCAGTGGGCTAGCCTACGGGGAGCTGTTTTTT.